This is a list of T cell receptor beta chains from one sample in a study of shared clonotypes between healthy human individuals. Profiling relied on immunoSEQ multiplex PCR, and the TCRdb table lists in-frame clones only, not all of them. Of more than 2,000,000 clones listed, 80% to 95% are singletons. Sample: naive CD4+ T cells from PBMCs. The receptors originated from a man aged 18-30 years in good health. Some clones in this sample may be carry-over from other donors' samples. The CDR3 runs from the conserved cysteine through the conserved F or W. The D gene is left open where the match is weak. Expanded clones get a size class; other rows say once, few or many, or leave the size out.

d_gene	v_gene	j_gene	abundance	CDR3nt	CDR3aa
TRBD1	TRBV9	TRBJ1-4	NA	TGTGCCAGCAGCGCCTGGGACAGGGGGTATGAAAAACTGTTTTTT	CASSAWDRGYEKLFF
NA	TRBV19	TRBJ2-2	NA	TGTGCCAGTCGGGTAGCGGATCTGAACACCGGGGAGCTGTTTTTT	CASRVADLNTGELFF
NA	TRBV7-6	TRBJ2-5	NA	TGTGCCAGCGGGGCCTCGGGTCAGGAGACCCAGTACTTC	CASGASGQETQYF
TRBD2	TRBV30	TRBJ2-3	NA	TGTGCCTGGAGTGACACGAACCGGGACTACTGGACAGATACGCAGTATTTT	CAWSDTNRDYWTDTQYF
TRBD2	TRBV5-4	TRBJ2-3	NA	TGTGCCAGCAGCCCACCTAGCGGGATCCCTGATACGCAGTATTTT	CASSPPSGIPDTQYF
TRBD1	TRBV28	TRBJ1-1	NA	TGTGCCAGCAAACCGGGACAGCAAGACACTGAAGCTTTCTTT	CASKPGQQDTEAFF
TRBD1	TRBV10-1	TRBJ2-7	NA	TGCGCCAGGGAGGGACAGGTCTACGAGCAGTACTTC	CAREGQVYEQYF
TRBD2	TRBV4-1	TRBJ2-2	NA	TGCGCCAGCAGCCCGGGGGGATTTCGTAGCACCGGGGAGCTGTTTTTT	CASSPGGFRSTGELFF
NA	TRBV5-1	TRBJ1-1	NA	TGCGCCAGCAGCTTGGCCAGGAACTCTGAAGCTTTCTTT	CASSLARNSEAFF
NA	TRBV19	TRBJ1-5	NA	TGTGCCACGGGACAAAGTAGCAATCAGCCCCAGCATTTT	CATGQSSNQPQHF
NA	TRBV6-4	TRBJ2-1	NA	TGTGCCAGCAGCCCCCGGCCCTACAATGAGCAGTTCTTC	CASSPRPYNEQFF
TRBD2	TRBV5-1	TRBJ2-3	NA	TGCGCCAGCAGCACCGGACTAGCGGGAAGCACAGATACGCAGTATTTT	CASSTGLAGSTDTQYF
NA	TRBV9	TRBJ2-1	NA	TGTGCCAGCAGCTCGCCCGGTGGGGCGAGGTATGAGCAGTTCTTC	CASSSPGGARYEQFF
TRBD1	TRBV2	TRBJ2-7	NA	TGTGCCAGCAGTGATCGACCGGGACAGAGCTCCTACGAGCAGTACTTC	CASSDRPGQSSYEQYF
NA	TRBV25-1	TRBJ2-5	NA	TGTGCCAGCAGTGAATCTCGGGTCGGCGGGGAGACCCAGTACTTC	CASSESRVGGETQYF
NA	TRBV11-2	TRBJ1-1	once	TGTGCCAGCAGCTTAGTCGGGGCTGGGACTGAAGCTTTCTTT	CASSLVGAGTEAFF
TRBD1	TRBV13	TRBJ2-5	NA	TGTGCCAGCGGGACAGGGGGAGCAGAGACCCAGTACTTC	CASGTGGAETQYF
TRBD1	TRBV27	TRBJ2-7	NA	TGTGCCAGCAGTTTAGGGCACGGGACAGGCCCCTACGAGCAGTACTTC	CASSLGHGTGPYEQYF
TRBD1	TRBV6-5	TRBJ1-6	NA	TGTGCCAGCAGAGTACAGGGGGGCACCGACCGGCCCCTCCACTTT	CASRVQGGTDRPLHF
NA	TRBV5-4	TRBJ2-6	NA	TGTGCCAGCAGCTCCGACAGCAACGTCCTGACTTTC	CASSSDSNVLTF
NA	TRBV27	TRBJ1-1	NA	TGTGCCAGCCGTGCTATTCCCTCCGAAGCTTTCTTT	CASRAIPSEAFF
TRBD1	TRBV4-3	TRBJ2-1	NA	TGCGCCAGCAGCCTTACAGGGGTAGCCTACAATGAGCAGTTCTTC	CASSLTGVAYNEQFF
NA	TRBV5-6	TRBJ1-4	NA	TGTGCCAGCAGCTTGGCCGCGACATCAACTAATGAAAAACTGTTTTTT	CASSLAATSTNEKLFF
TRBD2	TRBV5-6	TRBJ2-7	NA	TGTGCCAGCAGCTTGTTCGGGGGGGACGAGCAGTACTTC	CASSLFGGDEQYF
NA	TRBV5-1	TRBJ2-3	NA	TGCGCCAGCAGCTTGGGTTCGTGGATGGGGACCCCCACAGATACGCAGTATTTT	CASSLGSWMGTPTDTQYF
TRBD2	TRBV6-5	TRBJ2-7	NA	TGTGCCAGCAGCCCCGGGGCGGGAGAGTACGAGCAGTACTTC	CASSPGAGEYEQYF
NA	TRBV6-1	TRBJ1-5	NA	TGTGCCAGCAGTCAGGTATGGGGGGATCAGCCCCAGCATTTT	CASSQVWGDQPQHF